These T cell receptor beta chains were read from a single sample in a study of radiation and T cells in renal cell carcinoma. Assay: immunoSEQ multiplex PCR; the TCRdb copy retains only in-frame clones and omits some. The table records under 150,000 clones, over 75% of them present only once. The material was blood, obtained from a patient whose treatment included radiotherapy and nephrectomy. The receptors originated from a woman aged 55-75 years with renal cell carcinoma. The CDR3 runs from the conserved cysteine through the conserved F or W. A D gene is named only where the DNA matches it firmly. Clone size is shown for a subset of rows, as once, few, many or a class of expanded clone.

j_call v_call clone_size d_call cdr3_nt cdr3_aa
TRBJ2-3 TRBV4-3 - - TGCGCCAGCAGCCAACAGGTCACAGATACGCAGTATTTT CASSQQVTDTQYF
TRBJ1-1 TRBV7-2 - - TGTGCCAGCAGCTTTGGAGAGAACACTGAAGCTTTCTTT CASSFGENTEAFF
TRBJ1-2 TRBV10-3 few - TGTGCCATCGCGGCCGACACCCTCTATGGCTACACCTTC CAIAADTLYGYTF
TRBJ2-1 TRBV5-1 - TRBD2 TGCGCCAGCAGCCTACTAGCGGGAGTTGAGAATGAGCAGTTCTTC CASSLLAGVENEQFF
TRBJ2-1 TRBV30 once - TGTGCCTCCACAGTCACCGAGAACAATGAGCAGTTCTTC CASTVTENNEQFF
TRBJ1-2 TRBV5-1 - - TGCGCCAGCAGCCCCGGGGGAGGTTGGACCGGGAACTATGGCTACACCTTC CASSPGGGWTGNYGYTF
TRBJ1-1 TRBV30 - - TGTGCCTGGAGCCGGGACAACACTGAAGCTTTCTTT CAWSRDNTEAFF
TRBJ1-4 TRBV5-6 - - TGTGCCAGCAGCTTACCCGGAAGAGCGACCGGGGAAAAACTGTTTTTT CASSLPGRATGEKLFF
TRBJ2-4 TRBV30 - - TGTGCCTGGGACCCCGGACAAACACGGAACATTCAGTACTTC CAWDPGQTRNIQYF
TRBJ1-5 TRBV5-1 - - TGCGCCAGCATGAGCAACCAGCCCCAGCATTTT CASMSNQPQHF
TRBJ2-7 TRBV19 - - TGTGCCAGTAGTATAGAGGCGGGGCCCTACGAGCAGTACTTC CASSIEAGPYEQYF
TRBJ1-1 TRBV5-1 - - TGCGCCAGCAGCTTGGCCTCCACCTCCCTGAACACTGAAGCTTTCTTT CASSLASTSLNTEAFF
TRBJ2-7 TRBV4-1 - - TGCGCCAGCAGCCATGACCTATCGCGCGAGCAGTACTTC CASSHDLSREQYF
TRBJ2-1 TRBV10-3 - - TGTGCCATCAGTGAGTCCAGGTATGAGCAGTTCTTC CAISESRYEQFF
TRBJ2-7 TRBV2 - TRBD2 TGTGCCAGCAGGACTCAGCGGGACTCCTACGAGCAGTACTTC CASRTQRDSYEQYF
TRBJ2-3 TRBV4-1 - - TGCGCCAGCAGCCAAGTTGAGAGGCTTGGCACAGATACGCAGTATTTT CASSQVERLGTDTQYF
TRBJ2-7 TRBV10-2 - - TGCGCCAGCAGTTACGGCTCCTACGAGCAGTACTTC CASSYGSYEQYF
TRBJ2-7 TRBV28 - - TGTGCCAGCACTGGCCGACTCTACGAGCAGTACTTC CASTGRLYEQYF
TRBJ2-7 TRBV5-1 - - TGCGCCAGCAGCTTGGGGGGGACCGCTACCTACGAGCAGTACTTC CASSLGGTATYEQYF
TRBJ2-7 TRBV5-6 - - TGTGCCAGCAGCTTGTGGGGTGGAACCTACGAGCAGTACTTC CASSLWGGTYEQYF
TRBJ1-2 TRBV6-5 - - TGTGCCAGCAGTCAGGGGTCTAACTATGGCTACACCTTC CASSQGSNYGYTF
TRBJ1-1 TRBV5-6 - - TGTGCCAGCAGCTTGAGCAGGTTTGAAGCTTTCTTT CASSLSRFEAFF
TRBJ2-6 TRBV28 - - TGTGCCAGCAGTTTATCCCGGGTAGCCAACGTCCTGACTTTC CASSLSRVANVLTF
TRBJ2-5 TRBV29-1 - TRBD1 TGCAGCGTTGAAGAATGGGGACAGGTCGTCGAGACCCAGTACTTC CSVEEWGQVVETQYF
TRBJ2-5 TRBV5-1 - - TGCGCCAGCAGCCCAGGGGCGTCGGTAAAGGAGACCCAGTACTTC CASSPGASVKETQYF
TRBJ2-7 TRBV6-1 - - TGTGCCAGCAGTACGTTTGAGGGCGGAACCTACGAGCAGTACTTC CASSTFEGGTYEQYF
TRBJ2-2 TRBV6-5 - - TGTGCCAGCACCCTCCGGGCCACCGGGGAGCTGTTTTTT CASTLRATGELFF
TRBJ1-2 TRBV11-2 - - TGTGCCAGCAGCCCGGGGGGCAACTATGGCTACACCTTC CASSPGGNYGYTF
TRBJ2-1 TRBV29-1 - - TGCAGCGTTGGCCAAGGGACTGATTACAATGAGCAGTTCTTC CSVGQGTDYNEQFF
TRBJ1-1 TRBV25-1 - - TGTGCCAGCAGTGAATGGGGTGCGAACACTGAAGCTTTCTTT CASSEWGANTEAFF
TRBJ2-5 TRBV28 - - TGTGCCAGCAGGGTAGGGGAGACCCAGTACTTC CASRVGETQYF
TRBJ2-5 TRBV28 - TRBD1 TGTGCCAGCAGTTCGGACAGGGACAAGACCCAGTACTTC CASSSDRDKTQYF
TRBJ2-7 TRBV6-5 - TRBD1 TGTGCCAGCAGTTCCCAGAGGGGGACAGGGTCTTACGAGCAGTACTTC CASSSQRGTGSYEQYF